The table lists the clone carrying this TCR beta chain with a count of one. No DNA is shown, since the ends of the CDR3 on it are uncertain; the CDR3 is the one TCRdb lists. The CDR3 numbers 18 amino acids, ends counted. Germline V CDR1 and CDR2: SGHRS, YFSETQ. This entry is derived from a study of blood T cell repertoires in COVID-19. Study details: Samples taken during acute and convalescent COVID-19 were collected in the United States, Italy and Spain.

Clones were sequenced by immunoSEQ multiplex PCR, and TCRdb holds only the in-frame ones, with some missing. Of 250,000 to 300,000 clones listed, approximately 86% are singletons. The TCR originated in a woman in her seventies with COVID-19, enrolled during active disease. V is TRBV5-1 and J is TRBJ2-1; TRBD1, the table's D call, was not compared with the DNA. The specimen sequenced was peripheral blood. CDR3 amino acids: CASSPGRVGPGSYNEQFF.